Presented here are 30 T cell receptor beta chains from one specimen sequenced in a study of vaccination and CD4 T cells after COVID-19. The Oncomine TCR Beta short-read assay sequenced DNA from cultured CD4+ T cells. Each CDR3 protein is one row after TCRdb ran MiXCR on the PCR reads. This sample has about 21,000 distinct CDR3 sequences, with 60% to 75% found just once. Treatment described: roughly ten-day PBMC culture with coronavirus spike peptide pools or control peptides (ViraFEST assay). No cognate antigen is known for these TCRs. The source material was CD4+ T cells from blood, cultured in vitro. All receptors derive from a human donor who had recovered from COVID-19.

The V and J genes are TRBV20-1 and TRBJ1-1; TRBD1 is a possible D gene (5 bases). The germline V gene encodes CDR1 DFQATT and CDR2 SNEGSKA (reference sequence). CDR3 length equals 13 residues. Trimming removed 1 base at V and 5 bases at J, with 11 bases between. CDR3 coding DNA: TGCAGTGCTAGAGCAGGGACGGGGACTGAAGCTTTCTTT. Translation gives CSARAGTGTEAFF.

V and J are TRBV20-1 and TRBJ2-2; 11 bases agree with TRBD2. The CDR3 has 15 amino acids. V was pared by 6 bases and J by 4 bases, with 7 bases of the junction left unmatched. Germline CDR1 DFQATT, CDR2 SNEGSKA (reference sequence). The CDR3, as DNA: TGCAGTGCGCCTACTAGCGGGAGTGGCACCGGGGAGCTGTTTTTT. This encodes CSAPTSGSGTGELFF.

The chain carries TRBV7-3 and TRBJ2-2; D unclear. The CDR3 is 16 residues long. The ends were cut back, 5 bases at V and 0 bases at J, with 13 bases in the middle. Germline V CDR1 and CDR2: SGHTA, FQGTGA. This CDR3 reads CASSRKGTSNTGELFF. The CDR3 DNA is TGTGCCAGCAGCCGAAAGGGCACCTCGAACACCGGGGAGCTGTTTTTT. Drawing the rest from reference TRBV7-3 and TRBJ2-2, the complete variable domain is GAGVSQTPSNKVTEKGKYVELRCDPISGHTALYWYRQSLGQGPEFLIYFQGTGAADDSGLPNDRFFAVRPEGSVSTLKIQRTERGDSAVYLCASSRKGTSNTGELFFGEGSRLTVL.

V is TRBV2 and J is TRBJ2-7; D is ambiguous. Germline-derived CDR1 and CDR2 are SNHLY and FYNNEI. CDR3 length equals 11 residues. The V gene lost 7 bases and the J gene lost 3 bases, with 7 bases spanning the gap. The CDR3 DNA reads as TGTGCCAGCACTTTATTCTACGAGCAGTACTTC. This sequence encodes CASTLFYEQYF.

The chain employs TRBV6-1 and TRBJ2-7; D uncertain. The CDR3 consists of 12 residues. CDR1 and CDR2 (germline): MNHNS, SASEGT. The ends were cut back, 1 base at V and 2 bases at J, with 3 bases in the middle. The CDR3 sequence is CASSEDAYEQYF. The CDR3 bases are TGTGCCAGCAGTGAAGACGCCTACGAGCAGTACTTC.

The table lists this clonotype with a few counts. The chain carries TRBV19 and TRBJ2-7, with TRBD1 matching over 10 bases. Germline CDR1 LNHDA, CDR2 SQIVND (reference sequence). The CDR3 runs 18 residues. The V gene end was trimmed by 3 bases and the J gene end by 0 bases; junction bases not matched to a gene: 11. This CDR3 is CASSMGTGDLLSSYEQYF. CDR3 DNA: TGTGCCAGTAGTATGGGGACAGGGGACTTACTCAGCTCCTACGAGCAGTACTTC.

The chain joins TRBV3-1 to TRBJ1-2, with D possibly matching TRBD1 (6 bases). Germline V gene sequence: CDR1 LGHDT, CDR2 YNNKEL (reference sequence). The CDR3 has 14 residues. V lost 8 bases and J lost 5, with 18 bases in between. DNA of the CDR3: TGTGCCAGCCGAGGGGCAGGGGATTGGTATGGCTACACCTTC. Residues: CASRGAGDWYGYTF.

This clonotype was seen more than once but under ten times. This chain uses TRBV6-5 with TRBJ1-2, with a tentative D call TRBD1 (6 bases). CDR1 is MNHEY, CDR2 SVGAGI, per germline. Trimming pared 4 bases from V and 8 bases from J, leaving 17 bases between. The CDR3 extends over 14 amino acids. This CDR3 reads CASSLPRGPGGYTF. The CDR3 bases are TGTGCCAGCAGTTTGCCACGGGGGCCGGGCGGCTACACCTTC.

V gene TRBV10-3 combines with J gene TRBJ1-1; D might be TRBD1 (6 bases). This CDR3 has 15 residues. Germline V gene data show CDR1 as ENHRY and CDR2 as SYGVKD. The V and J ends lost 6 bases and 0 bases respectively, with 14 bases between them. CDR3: CAIRQDRLMNTEAFF. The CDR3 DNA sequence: TGTGCCATCAGGCAGGACAGACTCATGAACACTGAAGCTTTCTTT.

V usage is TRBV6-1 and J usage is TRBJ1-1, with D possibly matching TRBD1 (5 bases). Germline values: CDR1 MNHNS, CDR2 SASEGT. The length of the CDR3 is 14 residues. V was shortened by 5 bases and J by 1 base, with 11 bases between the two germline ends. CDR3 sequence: CASSSRQPNTEAFF. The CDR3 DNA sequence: TGTGCCAGCAGTAGTAGACAGCCGAACACTGAAGCTTTCTTT.

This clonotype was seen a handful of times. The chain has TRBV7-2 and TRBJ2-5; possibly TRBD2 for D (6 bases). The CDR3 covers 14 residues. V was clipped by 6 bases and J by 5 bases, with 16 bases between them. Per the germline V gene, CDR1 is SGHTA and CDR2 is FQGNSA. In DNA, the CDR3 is TGTGCCAGCAGTCGCGGACTAACGTGGGAGACCCAGTACTTC. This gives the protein CASSRGLTWETQYF. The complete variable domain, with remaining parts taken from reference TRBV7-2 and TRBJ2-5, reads GAGVSQSPSNKVTEKGKDVELRCDPISGHTALYWYRQSLGQGLEFLIYFQGNSAPDKSGLPSDRFSAERTGGSVSTLTIQRTQQEDSAVYLCASSRGLTWETQYFGPGTRLLVL.

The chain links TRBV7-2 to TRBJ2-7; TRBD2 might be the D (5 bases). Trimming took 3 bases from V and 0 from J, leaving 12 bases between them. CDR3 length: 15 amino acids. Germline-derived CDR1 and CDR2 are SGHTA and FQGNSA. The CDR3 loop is CASSFRRTSSYEQYF. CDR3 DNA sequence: TGTGCCAGCAGCTTTCGCAGAACTAGCTCCTACGAGCAGTACTTC.

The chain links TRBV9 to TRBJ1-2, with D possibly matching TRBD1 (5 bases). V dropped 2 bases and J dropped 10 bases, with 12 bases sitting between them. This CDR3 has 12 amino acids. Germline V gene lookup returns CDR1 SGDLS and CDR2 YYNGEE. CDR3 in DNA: TGTGCCAGCAGCGTCAACCAGGGTTTCTACACCTTC. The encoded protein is CASSVNQGFYTF.

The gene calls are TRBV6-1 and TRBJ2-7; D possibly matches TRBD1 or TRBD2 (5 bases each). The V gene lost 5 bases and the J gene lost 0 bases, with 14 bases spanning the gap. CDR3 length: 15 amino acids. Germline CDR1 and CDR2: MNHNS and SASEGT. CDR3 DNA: TGTGCCAGCAGTCTTTCCGGGGCCCTCTCCTACGAGCAGTACTTC. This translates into CASSLSGALSYEQYF.

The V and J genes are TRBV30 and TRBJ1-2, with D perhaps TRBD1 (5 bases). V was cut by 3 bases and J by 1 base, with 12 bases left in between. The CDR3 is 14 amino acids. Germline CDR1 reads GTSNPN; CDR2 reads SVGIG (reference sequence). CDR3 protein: CAWRRAGFNYGYTF. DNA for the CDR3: TGTGCCTGGAGAAGGGCAGGGTTTAACTATGGCTACACCTTC.

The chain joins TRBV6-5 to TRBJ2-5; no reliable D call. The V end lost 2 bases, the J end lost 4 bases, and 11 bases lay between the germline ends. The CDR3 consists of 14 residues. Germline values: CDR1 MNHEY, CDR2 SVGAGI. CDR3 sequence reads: CASSYGGPGETQYF. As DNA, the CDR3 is TGTGCCAGCAGTTACGGTGGCCCGGGAGAGACCCAGTACTTC.

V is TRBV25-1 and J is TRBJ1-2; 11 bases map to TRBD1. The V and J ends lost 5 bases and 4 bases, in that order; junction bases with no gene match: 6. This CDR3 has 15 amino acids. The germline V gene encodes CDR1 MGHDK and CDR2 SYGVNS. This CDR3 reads CASSQAGTGGYGYTF. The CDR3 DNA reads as TGTGCCAGCAGTCAAGCCGGGACAGGGGGCTATGGCTACACCTTC.

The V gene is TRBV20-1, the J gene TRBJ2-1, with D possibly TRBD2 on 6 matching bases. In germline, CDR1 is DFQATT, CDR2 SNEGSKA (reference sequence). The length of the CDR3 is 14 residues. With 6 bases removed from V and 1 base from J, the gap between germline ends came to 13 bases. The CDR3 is CSARRAGSYNEQFF. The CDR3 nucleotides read TGCAGTGCCAGGAGGGCAGGATCCTACAATGAGCAGTTCTTC.

The CDR3 sequence: CASSYMSGGAWTTEAFF. The CDR3 DNA sequence: TGTGCCAGCAGTTACATGTCGGGGGGCGCGTGGACCACTGAAGCTTTCTTT. This chain uses TRBV6-2 or TRBV6-3 with TRBJ1-1; the D gene is possibly TRBD1 (6 bases). Germline V gives CDR1 MNHEY, CDR2 SVGEGT. The CDR3 sequence is 17 residues long. The V end lost 2 bases, the J end lost 4 bases, and 20 bases lay between the germline ends.

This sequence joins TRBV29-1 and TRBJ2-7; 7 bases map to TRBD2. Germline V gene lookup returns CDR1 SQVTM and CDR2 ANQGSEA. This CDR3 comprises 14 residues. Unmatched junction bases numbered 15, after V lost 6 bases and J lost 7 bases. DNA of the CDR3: TGCAGCGTGACTAAGGGGCGGGAGCCGAATGAGCAGTACTTC. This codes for CSVTKGREPNEQYF.

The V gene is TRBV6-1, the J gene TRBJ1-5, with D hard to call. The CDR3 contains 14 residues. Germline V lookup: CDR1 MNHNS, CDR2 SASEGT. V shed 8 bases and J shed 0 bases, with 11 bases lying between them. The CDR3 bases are TGTGCCAGCGCTACGGGTAGTAGCAATCAGCCCCAGCATTTT. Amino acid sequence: CASATGSSNQPQHF.

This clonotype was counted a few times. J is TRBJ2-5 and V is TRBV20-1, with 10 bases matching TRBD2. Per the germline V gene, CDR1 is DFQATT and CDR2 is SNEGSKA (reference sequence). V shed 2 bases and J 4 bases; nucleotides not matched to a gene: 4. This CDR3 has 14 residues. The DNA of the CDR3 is TGCAGTGCTAGAAGTAGCGGGAGGTTAGAGACCCAGTACTTC. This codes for CSARSSGRLETQYF.

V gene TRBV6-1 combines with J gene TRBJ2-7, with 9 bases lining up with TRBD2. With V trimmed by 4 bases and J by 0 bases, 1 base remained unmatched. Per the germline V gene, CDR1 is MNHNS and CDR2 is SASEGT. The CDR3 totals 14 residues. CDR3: CASSGSGSSYEQYF. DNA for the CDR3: TGTGCCAGCAGTGGTAGCGGGAGCTCCTACGAGCAGTACTTC.

The CDR3 DNA reads TGCAGCGTTGGGGATAGAGGGATTAGCGACGAGCAGTACTTC. It codes for CSVGDRGISDEQYF. The chain uses TRBV29-1 and TRBJ2-7; the D gene is possibly TRBD2 (5 bases). This CDR3 region has 14 residues. The V and J ends lost 4 bases and 5 bases respectively, with 18 bases between them. Per germline, CDR1 SQVTM and CDR2 ANQGSEA.

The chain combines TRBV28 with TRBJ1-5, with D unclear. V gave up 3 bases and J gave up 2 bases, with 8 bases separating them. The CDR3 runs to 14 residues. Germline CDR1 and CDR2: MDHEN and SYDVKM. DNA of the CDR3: TGTGCCAGCAGTTTTTACGGGGGCAATCAGCCCCAGCATTTT. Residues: CASSFYGGNQPQHF.

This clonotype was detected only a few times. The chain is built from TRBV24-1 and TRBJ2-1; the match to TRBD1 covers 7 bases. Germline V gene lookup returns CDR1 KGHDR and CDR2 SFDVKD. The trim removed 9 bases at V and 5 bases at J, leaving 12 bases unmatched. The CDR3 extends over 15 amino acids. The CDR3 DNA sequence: TGTGCCACCGCAGCTGCCGGGACAGTAAACAATGAGCAGTTCTTC. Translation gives CATAAAGTVNNEQFF.

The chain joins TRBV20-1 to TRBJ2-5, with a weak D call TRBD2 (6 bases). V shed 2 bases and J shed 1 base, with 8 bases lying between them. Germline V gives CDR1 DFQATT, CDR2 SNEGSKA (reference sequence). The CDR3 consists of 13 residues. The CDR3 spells CSARSTSQETQYF. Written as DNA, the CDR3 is TGCAGTGCTAGATCGACTAGCCAAGAGACCCAGTACTTC.

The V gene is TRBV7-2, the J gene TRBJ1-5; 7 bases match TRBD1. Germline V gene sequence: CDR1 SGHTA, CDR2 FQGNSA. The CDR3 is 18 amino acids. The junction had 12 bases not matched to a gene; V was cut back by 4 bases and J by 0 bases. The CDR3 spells CASSSGTDKFYSNQPQHF. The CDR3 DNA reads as TGTGCCAGCAGCTCCGGGACAGACAAGTTCTATAGCAATCAGCCCCAGCATTTT.

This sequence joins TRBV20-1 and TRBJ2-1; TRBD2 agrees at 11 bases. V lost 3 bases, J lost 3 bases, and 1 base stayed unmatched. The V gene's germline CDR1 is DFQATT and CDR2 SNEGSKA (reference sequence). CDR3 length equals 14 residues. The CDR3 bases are TGCAGTGCTAGGACTAGCGGGAACTACAATGAGCAGTTCTTC. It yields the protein CSARTSGNYNEQFF.

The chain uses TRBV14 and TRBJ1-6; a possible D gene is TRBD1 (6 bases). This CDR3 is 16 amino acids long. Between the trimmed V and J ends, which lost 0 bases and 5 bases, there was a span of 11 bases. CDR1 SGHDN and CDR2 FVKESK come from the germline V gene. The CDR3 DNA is TGTGCCAGCAGCCAAGAAAGGGGGTTTAATAATTCACCCCTCCACTTT. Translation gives CASSQERGFNNSPLHF.